A single T cell receptor beta chain is shown here with its context. These data are taken from a study of regulatory T cells in long-lasting Graves disease. Building the TCR beta libraries relied on iRepertoire HTBI primers, and CDR3 regions underwent Arm-PCR. TCRdb re-analysed the multiplex PCR reads in MiXCR, keeping a single row per CDR3 protein. This table holds approximately 380,000 distinct CDR3 sequences, less than 25% found once. This CDR3 has 11 amino acids. Germline assignment: CDR1 SQVTM and CDR2 ANQGSEA. V was cut by 7 bases and J by 6 bases, with 13 bases left in between. Time point specified: persistent/refractory GD, antithyroid drugs over 5 years with positive TRAb. Following extraction of RNA from PBMCs, that RNA was used to make the TCR library.

The chain couples TRBV29-1 to TRBJ2-7, with D perhaps matching TRBD2 (6 bases). The sequences come from peripheral blood mononuclear cells (PBMCs), collected when the disease was refractory, from a patient treated with antithyroid drugs. The sequence derives from a female donor with Graves disease. This CDR3 reads CSAGGVAEQYF. The CDR3 region has the DNA TGCAGCGCAGGAGGGGTTGCCGAGCAGTACTTC.